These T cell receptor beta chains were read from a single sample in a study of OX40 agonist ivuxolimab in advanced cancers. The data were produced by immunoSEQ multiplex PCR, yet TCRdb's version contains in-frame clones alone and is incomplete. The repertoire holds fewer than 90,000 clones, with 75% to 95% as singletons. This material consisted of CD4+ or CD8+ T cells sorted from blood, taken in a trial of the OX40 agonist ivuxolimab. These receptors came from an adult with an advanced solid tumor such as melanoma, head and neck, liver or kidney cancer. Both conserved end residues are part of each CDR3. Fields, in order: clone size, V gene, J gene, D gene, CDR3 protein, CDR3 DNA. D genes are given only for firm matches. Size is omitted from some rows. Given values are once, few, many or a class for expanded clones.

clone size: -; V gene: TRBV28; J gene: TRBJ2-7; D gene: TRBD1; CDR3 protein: CASSSIGDRGSYEQYF; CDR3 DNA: TGTGCCAGCAGCTCCATTGGGGACAGGGGGTCCTACGAGCAGTACTTC
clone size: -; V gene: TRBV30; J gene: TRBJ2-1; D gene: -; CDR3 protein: CAWSGGWEQFF; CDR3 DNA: TGTGCCTGGAGTGGGGGTTGGGAGCAGTTCTTC
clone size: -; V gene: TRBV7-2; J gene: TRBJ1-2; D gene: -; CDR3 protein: CASSQDNYGYTF; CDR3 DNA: TGTGCCAGCAGCCAAGACAACTATGGCTACACCTTC
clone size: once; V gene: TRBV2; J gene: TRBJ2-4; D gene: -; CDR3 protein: CASRTTRPAIQYF; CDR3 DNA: TGTGCCAGCAGGACCACTCGCCCCGCCATTCAGTACTTC
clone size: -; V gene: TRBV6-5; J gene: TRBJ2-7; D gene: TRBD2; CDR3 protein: CASRSGTSGHEQYF; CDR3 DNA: TGTGCCAGCAGGTCCGGGACTAGCGGCCACGAGCAGTACTTC
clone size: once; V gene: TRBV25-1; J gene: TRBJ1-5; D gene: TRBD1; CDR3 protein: CASRQTGVNQPQHF; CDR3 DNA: TGTGCCAGCAGACAAACAGGGGTTAATCAGCCCCAGCATTTT
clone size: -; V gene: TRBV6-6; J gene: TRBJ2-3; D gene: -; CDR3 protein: CASSYSRPNTDTQYF; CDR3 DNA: TGTGCCAGCAGTTACTCCCGGCCAAACACAGATACGCAGTATTTT
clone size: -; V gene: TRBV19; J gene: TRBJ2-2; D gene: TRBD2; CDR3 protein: CASSKLGLAGASTGELFF; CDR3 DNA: TGTGCCAGTAGTAAACTTGGACTAGCGGGAGCTTCCACCGGGGAGCTGTTTTTT
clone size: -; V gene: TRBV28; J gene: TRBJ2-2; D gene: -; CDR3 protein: CASSLHRDNGELFF; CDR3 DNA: TGTGCCAGCAGTCTACACCGAGACAACGGGGAGCTGTTTTTT
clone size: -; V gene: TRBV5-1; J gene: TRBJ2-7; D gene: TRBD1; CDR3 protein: CASRDRDRDLYEQYF; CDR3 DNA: TGCGCCAGCCGCGACCGGGACAGGGACCTCTACGAGCAGTACTTC
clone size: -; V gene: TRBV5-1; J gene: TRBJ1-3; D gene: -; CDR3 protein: CASSTESTVGNTIYF; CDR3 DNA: TGCGCCAGCAGCACCGAATCCACAGTTGGAAACACCATATATTTT
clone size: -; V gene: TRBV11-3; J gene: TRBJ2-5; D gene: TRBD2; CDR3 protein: CASSPGTSGSRETQYF; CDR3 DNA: TGTGCCAGCAGCCCAGGGACTAGCGGGAGTCGGGAGACCCAGTACTTC
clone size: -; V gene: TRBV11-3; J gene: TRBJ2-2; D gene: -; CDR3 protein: CASSPITLNTGELFF; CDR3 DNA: TGTGCCAGCAGCCCCATAACCTTGAACACCGGGGAGCTGTTTTTT
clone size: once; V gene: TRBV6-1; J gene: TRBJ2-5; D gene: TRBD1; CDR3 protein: CASGEQGGQETQYF; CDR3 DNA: TGTGCCAGCGGAGAACAGGGGGGACAAGAGACCCAGTACTTC
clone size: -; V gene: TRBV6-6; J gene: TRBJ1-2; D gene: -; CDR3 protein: CASSYKDNYGYTF; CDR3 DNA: TGTGCCAGCAGTTACAAGGACAACTATGGCTACACCTTC
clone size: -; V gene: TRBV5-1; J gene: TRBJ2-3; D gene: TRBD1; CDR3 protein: CASSEGQGPDTQYF; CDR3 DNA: TGCGCCAGCAGCGAGGGACAGGGTCCAGATACGCAGTATTTT
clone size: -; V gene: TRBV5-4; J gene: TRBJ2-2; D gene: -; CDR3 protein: CASTAGSATGELFF; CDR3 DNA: TGTGCCAGCACGGCAGGGTCAGCCACCGGGGAGCTGTTTTTT
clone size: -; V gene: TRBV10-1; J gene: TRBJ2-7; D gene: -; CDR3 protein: CASSEVPGSPYEQYF; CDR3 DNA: TGCGCCAGCAGTGAAGTCCCGGGTTCCCCCTACGAGCAGTACTTC
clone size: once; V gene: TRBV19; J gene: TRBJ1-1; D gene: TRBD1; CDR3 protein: CASIKDRGYTEAFF; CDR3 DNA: TGTGCCAGCATCAAGGACAGGGGTTATACTGAAGCTTTCTTT
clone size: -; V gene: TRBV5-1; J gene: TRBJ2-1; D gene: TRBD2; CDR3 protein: CASSLGASGLYNEQFF; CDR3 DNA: TGCGCCAGCAGCTTGGGTGCTAGCGGCCTTTACAATGAGCAGTTCTTC
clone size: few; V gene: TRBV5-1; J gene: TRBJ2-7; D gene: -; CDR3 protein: CASSPSSGRPEQYF; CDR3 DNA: TGCGCCAGCAGCCCTTCGTCAGGGCGTCCCGAGCAGTACTTC
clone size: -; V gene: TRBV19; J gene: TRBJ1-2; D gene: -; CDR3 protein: CASTTGATYGYTF; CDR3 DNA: TGTGCCAGTACCACCGGGGCGACCTATGGCTACACCTTC
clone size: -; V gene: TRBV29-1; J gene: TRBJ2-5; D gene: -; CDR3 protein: CSVNQLGETQYF; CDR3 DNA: TGCAGCGTTAATCAGTTGGGAGAGACCCAGTACTTC
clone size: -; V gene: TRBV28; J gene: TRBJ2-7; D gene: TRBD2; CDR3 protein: CASRGASGLYEQYF; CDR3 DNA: TGTGCCAGCAGGGGAGCTAGCGGGCTCTACGAGCAGTACTTC
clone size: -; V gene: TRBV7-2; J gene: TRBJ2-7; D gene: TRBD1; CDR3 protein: CASSRNPGQIYEQYF; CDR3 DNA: TGTGCCAGCAGCAGGAATCCGGGACAGATCTACGAGCAGTACTTC
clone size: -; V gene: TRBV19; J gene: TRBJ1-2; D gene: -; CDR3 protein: CASSLQAIGNYGYTF; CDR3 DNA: TGTGCCAGTAGTTTACAGGCGATTGGTAACTATGGCTACACCTTC
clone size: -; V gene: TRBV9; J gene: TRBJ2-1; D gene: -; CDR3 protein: CASSQGSNEQFF; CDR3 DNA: TGTGCCAGCAGCCAGGGGAGCAATGAGCAGTTCTTC
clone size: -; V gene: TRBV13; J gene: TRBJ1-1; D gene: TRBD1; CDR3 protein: CASSLRTGVTNTEAFF; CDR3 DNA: TGTGCCAGCAGCCTACGGACAGGGGTTACGAACACTGAAGCTTTCTTT
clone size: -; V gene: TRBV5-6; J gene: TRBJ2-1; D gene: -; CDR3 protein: CASSVGTVDNEQFF; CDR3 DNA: TGTGCCAGCAGCGTCGGGACGGTTGACAATGAGCAGTTCTTC
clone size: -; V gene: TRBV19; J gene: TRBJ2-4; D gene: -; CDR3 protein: CASSSQSAIAKNIQYF; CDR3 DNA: TGTGCCAGTAGTTCGCAGTCCGCAATAGCCAAAAACATTCAGTACTTC
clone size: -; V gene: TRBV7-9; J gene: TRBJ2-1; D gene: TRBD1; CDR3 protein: CASSPDRARNEQFF; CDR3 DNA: TGTGCCAGCAGCCCCGACAGGGCTCGGAATGAGCAGTTCTTC
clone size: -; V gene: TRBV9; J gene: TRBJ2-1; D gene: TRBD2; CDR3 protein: CASSVDSGANNEQFF; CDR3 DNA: TGTGCCAGCAGCGTAGATAGCGGGGCCAACAATGAGCAGTTCTTC
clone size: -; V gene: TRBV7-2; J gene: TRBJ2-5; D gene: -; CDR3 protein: CASSQLETQYF; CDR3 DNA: TGTGCCAGCAGCCAGTTAGAGACCCAGTACTTC
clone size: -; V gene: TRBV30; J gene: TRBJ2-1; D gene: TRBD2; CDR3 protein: CAWRSGGSNEQFF; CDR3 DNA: TGTGCCTGGAGGAGCGGGGGGTCGAATGAGCAGTTCTTC
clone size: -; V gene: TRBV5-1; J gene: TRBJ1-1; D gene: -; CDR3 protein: CASSLAADRNTEAFF; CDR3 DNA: TGCGCCAGCAGCTTGGCCGCGGACAGAAACACTGAAGCTTTCTTT
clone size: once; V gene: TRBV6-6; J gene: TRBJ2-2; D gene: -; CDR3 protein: CASSYSGGELFF; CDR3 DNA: TGTGCCAGCAGTTACTCTGGGGGGGAGCTGTTTTTT
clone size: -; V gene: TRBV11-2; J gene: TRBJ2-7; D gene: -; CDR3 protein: CASSLEGVEQYF; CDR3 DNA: TGTGCCAGCAGCTTAGAGGGTGTAGAGCAGTACTTC
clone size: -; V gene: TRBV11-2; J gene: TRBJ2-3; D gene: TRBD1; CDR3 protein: CASRFDRGLTDTQYF; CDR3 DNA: TGTGCCAGCAGGTTCGACAGGGGACTCACAGATACGCAGTATTTT